What follows is one TCR beta chain and its context. The sample belongs to a study of blood T cell repertoires in COVID-19. Whole-study context: In each case, the material was cDNA or gDNA derived from T cells, B-cell-depleted T cells, or PBMCs.

V lost 6 bases and J 4 bases, leaving 10 bases between the germline ends. The germline V gene encodes CDR1 SGHNT and CDR2 YENEEA. This CDR3 comprises 14 residues. Study processing details: Amplification with reference gene primers provided the estimates of nucleated cell counts. The method was immunoSEQ multiplex PCR; TCRdb's version includes in-frame clones alone and lacks a portion of them. V, J and clone size were drawn from that table, and D and trimming were deduced from the DNA. The data show 200,000 to 300,000 clones, with around 86% seen just once and approximately 2% held by the top ten. The sequencing sample was made of PBMCs or T cells enriched from blood (not recorded which). The receptor was derived from a woman aged 45-59 years who had recovered from COVID-19. The V gene is TRBV11-3, the J gene TRBJ1-6; D remains unclear. The CDR3, as DNA: TGTGCCAGCAGACATTCGGGGTATAATTCACCCCTCCACTTT. It specifies CASRHSGYNSPLHF.